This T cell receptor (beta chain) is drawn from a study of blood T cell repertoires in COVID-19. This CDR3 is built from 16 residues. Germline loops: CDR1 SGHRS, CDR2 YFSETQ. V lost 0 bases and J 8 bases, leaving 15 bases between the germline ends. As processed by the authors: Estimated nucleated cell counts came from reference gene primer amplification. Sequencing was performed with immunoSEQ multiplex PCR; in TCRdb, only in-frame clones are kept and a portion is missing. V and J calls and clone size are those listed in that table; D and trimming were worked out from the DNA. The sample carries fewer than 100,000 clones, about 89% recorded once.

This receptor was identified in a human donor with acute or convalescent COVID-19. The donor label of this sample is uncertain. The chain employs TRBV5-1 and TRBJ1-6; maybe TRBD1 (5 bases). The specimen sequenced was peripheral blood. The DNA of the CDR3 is TGCGCCAGCAGCTTGGATTATTTAGGGGAGGATTCACCCCTCCACTTT. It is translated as CASSLDYLGEDSPLHF.